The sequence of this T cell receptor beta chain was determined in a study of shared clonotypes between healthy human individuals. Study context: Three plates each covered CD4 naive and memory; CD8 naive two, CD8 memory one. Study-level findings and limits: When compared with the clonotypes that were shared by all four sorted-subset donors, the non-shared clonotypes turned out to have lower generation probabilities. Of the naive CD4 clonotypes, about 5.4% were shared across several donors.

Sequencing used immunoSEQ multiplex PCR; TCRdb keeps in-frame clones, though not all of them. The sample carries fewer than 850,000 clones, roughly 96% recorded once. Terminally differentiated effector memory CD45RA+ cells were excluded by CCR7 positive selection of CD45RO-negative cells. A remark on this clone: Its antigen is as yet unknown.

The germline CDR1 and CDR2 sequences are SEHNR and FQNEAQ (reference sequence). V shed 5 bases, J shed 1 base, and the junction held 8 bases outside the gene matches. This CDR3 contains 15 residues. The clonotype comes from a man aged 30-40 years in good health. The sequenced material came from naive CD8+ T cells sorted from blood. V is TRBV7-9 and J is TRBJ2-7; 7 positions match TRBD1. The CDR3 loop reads CASSTRTGRSYEQYF. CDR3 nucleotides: TGTGCCAGCAGCACCCGGACAGGACGGTCCTACGAGCAGTACTTC.